The 2 T cell receptor beta chains below come from one sample, sequenced in a study of response to subunit inactivated influenza vaccine. MiXCR, applied by TCRdb to the RT-PCR reads, yields one record per CDR3 protein. The sample has fewer than 750,000 distinct CDR3 sequences; around 13% are singletons. The material sequenced was PBMCs from blood, taken 11 to 12 days after vaccination. The receptor source for this set is a man in his fifties who received an inactivated influenza vaccine.

The rearrangement uses TRBV5-4 and TRBJ2-2; no reliable D call. CDR3 length: 15 amino acids. V was shortened by 3 bases and J by 0 bases, with 9 bases between the two germline ends. Looked up from germline, CDR1 is SGHNT and CDR2 is YYREEE (reference sequence). The CDR3: CASSSLQANTGELFF. The CDR3 DNA reads as TGTGCCAGCAGCTCCTTACAAGCGAACACCGGGGAGCTGTTTTTT.

The gene calls are TRBV20-1 and TRBJ2-7; 7 bases map to TRBD2. V was clipped by 3 bases and J by 2 bases; unmatched bases: 16. Germline CDR1 reads DFQATT; CDR2 reads SNEGSKA (reference sequence). CDR3 length equals 17 residues. The CDR3 loop is CSASGASGRQNPYEQYF. The DNA for the CDR3 is TGCAGTGCTAGTGGGGCTAGCGGTCGCCAGAACCCCTACGAGCAGTACTTC.